Below are 3 T cell receptor beta chains sequenced from a single sample in a study of CD8 T cells in Susac syndrome. An amount of RNA that ranged from roughly 0.45 to 1 ug was reverse transcribed with random hexamers. MiXCR, run by TCRdb on the immunoSEQ multiplex PCR reads, gives a single entry per CDR3 protein. This sample has fewer than 150,000 distinct CDR3 sequences, with 90% to 95% found just once. Sequencing was performed on CD4+ T cells from PBMCs. Receptors were obtained from a human donor in good health.

The chain has TRBV28 and TRBJ2-5; D remains ambiguous. This CDR3 is built from 12 residues. With 5 bases removed from V and 3 bases from J, the gap between germline ends came to 7 bases. Germline assignment: CDR1 MDHEN and CDR2 SYDVKM. The CDR3: CASSARKETQYF. The CDR3 coding sequence is TGTGCCAGCAGTGCTCGAAAAGAGACCCAGTACTTC.

The rearrangement links TRBV29-1 to TRBJ2-7, with a tentative D call TRBD2 (5 bases). Germline V gives CDR1 SQVTM, CDR2 ANQGSEA. The CDR3 totals 14 residues. V gave up 7 bases and J gave up 1 base, with 17 bases separating them. This chain's CDR3 is CSGSAGLTSYEQYF. In DNA form, the CDR3 reads TGCAGCGGCTCGGCGGGCCTTACATCCTACGAGCAGTACTTC.

The chain couples TRBV19 to TRBJ1-2, with D hard to call. The length of the CDR3 is 15 residues. The V gene lost 3 bases and the J gene lost 8 bases, with 19 bases spanning the gap. From germline, CDR1 is LNHDA and CDR2 SQIVND (reference sequence). CDR3 bases: TGTGCCAGTAGTATGGGTCGAGACCAGATCAGCGGCTACACCTTC. Protein: CASSMGRDQISGYTF.